The 22 T cell receptor beta chains below come from one sample, sequenced in a study of T cell responses to AZD1222 COVID-19 vaccine. Sequenced by immunoSEQ multiplex PCR; TCRdb stores in-frame clones only, minus some. The sample contains fewer than 200,000 clones, under 95% of which appear only once. The sample consisted of peripheral blood, taken on day 0 of MenACWY control vaccination. Receptors originate from an adult in good health.

The rearrangement links TRBV7-2 to TRBJ1-1; possibly TRBD1 for D (5 bases). CDR3 length equals 15 residues. Looked up from germline, CDR1 is SGHTA and CDR2 is FQGNSA. The V and J ends lost 4 bases and 6 bases respectively, with 18 bases between them. The CDR3 DNA sequence: TGTGCCAGCAGCTCCACCCAGGGAGTAAGGGCTGAAGCTTTCTTT. This codes for CASSSTQGVRAEAFF.

The table lists this clone with a count of one. The genes are TRBV6-5 and TRBJ2-7; D possibly corresponds to TRBD1 (7 bases). This CDR3 comprises 13 residues. Trimming pared 8 bases from V and 6 bases from J, leaving 17 bases between. Germline V gene data show CDR1 as MNHEY and CDR2 as SVGAGI. The CDR3 region has the DNA TGTGCCAGCCGGGGTCAGGGGGGAATCGAGCAGTACTTC. Its protein product is CASRGQGGIEQYF.

This chain uses TRBV20-1 with TRBJ1-2, with TRBD1 as a possible D gene (5 bases). Germline V gene data show CDR1 as DFQATT and CDR2 as SNEGSKA (reference sequence). This CDR3 spans 11 amino acids. V was clipped by 2 bases and J by 10 bases, with 11 bases between them. CDR3 protein: CSARRQGNYTF. CDR3 DNA sequence: TGCAGTGCTAGAAGGCAGGGCAACTACACCTTC.

CDR3 nucleotide sequence: TGTGCCAGTAGTAGCGGCGGGGCAAGCACAGATACGCAGTATTTT. Encoded protein: CASSSGGASTDTQYF. The rearrangement joins TRBV19 to TRBJ2-3; D may be TRBD2 (6 bases). Per germline, CDR1 LNHDA and CDR2 SQIVND (reference sequence). With 4 bases removed from V and 0 bases from J, the gap between germline ends came to 11 bases. CDR3 length: 15 amino acids.

The rearrangement joins TRBV4-1 to TRBJ2-1; perhaps TRBD2 as D (6 bases). The CDR3 totals 15 residues. Germline V gene lookup returns CDR1 MGHRA and CDR2 YSYEKL. V was pared by 2 bases and J by 4 bases, with 12 bases between. The CDR3 reads CASSQSPGLYNEQFF. DNA for the CDR3: TGCGCCAGCAGCCAATCACCGGGACTGTACAATGAGCAGTTCTTC.

This chain joins TRBV3-1 (or the pseudogene TRBV3-2) and TRBJ2-6; D unclear. Germline V gene lookup returns CDR1 LGHDT and CDR2 YNNKEL (reference sequence). The CDR3 spans 19 residues. V was cut by 4 bases and J by 0 bases, with 19 bases left in between. In DNA form, the CDR3 reads TGTGCCAGCAGCCGCCGACGTGGGGTTCTACCCTCTGGGGCCAACGTCCTGACTTTC. Protein sequence: CASSRRRGVLPSGANVLTF.

The V gene is TRBV5-6, the J gene TRBJ1-2; D is perhaps TRBD1 (5 bases). The CDR3 has 12 amino acids. The germline V and J ends were trimmed by 0 bases and 7 bases, with 7 bases remaining between them. Looked up from germline, CDR1 is SGHDT and CDR2 is YYEEEE. CDR3 in DNA: TGTGCCAGCAGCTTGGGGCAGGGTGGCTACACCTTC. It codes for CASSLGQGGYTF.

The chain recombines TRBV7-8 with TRBJ1-5, with D perhaps TRBD1 (5 bases). This CDR3 is built from 15 residues. In germline, CDR1 is SGHVS, CDR2 FQNEAQ. V was cut by 10 bases and J by 2 bases, with 18 bases left in between. CDR3 sequence (DNA): TGTGCCACCGACACGGGCGGGGGAGGCAATCAGCCCCAGCATTTT. Translation gives CATDTGGGGNQPQHF.

The rearrangement links TRBV4-1 to TRBJ2-1, with D possibly matching TRBD2 (6 bases). Germline V gene sequence: CDR1 MGHRA, CDR2 YSYEKL. V dropped 5 bases and J dropped 0 bases, with 17 bases sitting between them. The CDR3 is 17 amino acids. CDR3 bases: TGCGCCAGCAGCTTAAAGCGGGTTGGGAGCTCCTACAATGAGCAGTTCTTC. Translated: CASSLKRVGSSYNEQFF.

This chain uses TRBV24-1 with TRBJ2-6, with a tentative D call TRBD1 (5 bases). Germline V lookup: CDR1 KGHDR, CDR2 SFDVKD. This CDR3 has 16 residues. Trimming removed 1 base at V and 0 bases at J, with 6 bases between. CDR3 region: CATSDFRGSGANVLTF. The DNA of the CDR3 is TGTGCCACCAGTGATTTTAGGGGCTCTGGGGCCAACGTCCTGACTTTC.

The V gene is TRBV4-3, the J gene TRBJ2-2, with a possible D match to TRBD1 (6 bases). The CDR3 is 17 amino acids. Looked up from germline, CDR1 is LGHNA and CDR2 is YSLEER. V lost 1 base to trimming and J lost 4 bases, with 16 bases between them. The CDR3 is CASSQGAGARGTGELFF. CDR3 nucleotides: TGCGCCAGCAGCCAAGGTGCAGGGGCGAGGGGCACCGGGGAGCTGTTTTTT.

This clone was counted once. V usage is TRBV12-3 or TRBV12-4 and J usage is TRBJ1-1, with D uncertain. V gave up 2 bases and J gave up 6 bases, with 7 bases separating them. CDR3 length equals 12 residues. The CDR3 region has the DNA TGTGCCAGCAGTTTATACCCACCTGAAGCTTTCTTT. This sequence encodes CASSLYPPEAFF.

In its sample, this clone was seen once. This sequence joins TRBV28 and TRBJ2-7, with 9 bases matching TRBD1. The CDR3 extends over 17 amino acids. The germline V gene has CDR1 MDHEN and CDR2 SYDVKM. The trim removed 1 base at V and 1 base at J, leaving 8 bases unmatched. The CDR3 region is CASSLLLFGTGSYEQYF. CDR3 nucleotides: TGTGCCAGCAGTTTATTATTGTTCGGGACAGGGTCCTACGAGCAGTACTTC. The whole variable domain, remainder taken from reference TRBV28 and TRBJ2-7, is DVKVTQSSRYLVKRTGEKVFLECVQDMDHENMFWYRQDPGLGLRLIYFSYDVKMKEKGDIPEGYSVSREKKERFSLILESASTNQTSMYLCASSLLLFGTGSYEQYFGPGTRLTVT.

Comments on this clone: Other nucleotide sequences from this sample produce the same CDR3. This rearrangement joins TRBV2 to TRBJ1-5, with unresolved D. The V end lost 3 bases, the J end lost 1 base, and 1 base lay between the germline ends. Looked up from germline, CDR1 is SNHLY and CDR2 is FYNNEI. The CDR3 is made up of 12 amino acids. DNA for the CDR3: TGTGCCAGCAGTGACAGCAATCAGCCCCAGCATTTT. Translation gives CASSDSNQPQHF.

The CDR3 protein is CASISPTWGQENTEAFF. The DNA of the CDR3 is TGTGCCAGTATTTCCCCCACCTGGGGACAGGAGAACACTGAAGCTTTCTTT. The chain links TRBV19 to TRBJ1-1, with 8 nucleotides matching TRBD1. The germline V gene has CDR1 LNHDA and CDR2 SQIVND (reference sequence). Unmatched junction bases numbered 14, after V lost 7 bases and J lost 1 base. CDR3 length: 17 amino acids.

In its sample, this clone was seen a few times. CDR3 nucleotides: TGTGCCAGTAGACAGGGGGCGAACACTGAAGCTTTCTTT. Protein sequence: CASRQGANTEAFF. The chain uses TRBV19 and TRBJ1-1; TRBD1 agrees at 9 bases. The germline V gene encodes CDR1 LNHDA and CDR2 SQIVND (reference sequence). J gave up 1 base and V 6 bases, and 0 bases lay outside the gene matches. The CDR3 consists of 13 residues. Full variable domain (outside the CDR3, taken from reference TRBV19 and TRBJ1-1): DGGITQSPKYLFRKEGQNVTLSCEQNLNHDAMYWYRQDPGQGLRLIYYSQIVNDFQKGDIAEGYSVSREKKESFPLTVTSAQKNPTAFYLCASRQGANTEAFFGQGTRLTVV.

This clone has just one count. The chain has TRBV7-2 and TRBJ2-1; maybe TRBD2 (5 bases). This CDR3 has 13 residues. V was cut by 9 bases and J by 2 bases, with 11 bases left in between. Germline V gene lookup returns CDR1 SGHTA and CDR2 FQGNSA. This chain's CDR3 is CASSEAAYNEQFF. CDR3 sequence (DNA): TGTGCCAGTAGCGAGGCCGCCTACAATGAGCAGTTCTTC.

This clone was seen only once. This sequence joins TRBV25-1 and TRBJ1-2, with unresolved D. CDR3 length: 12 residues. The germline V and J ends were trimmed by 1 base and 8 bases, with 8 bases remaining between them. CDR1 and CDR2 (germline): MGHDK, SYGVNS. The CDR3 spells CASSEFPGGYTF. In DNA form, the CDR3 reads TGTGCCAGCAGTGAATTCCCAGGAGGCTACACCTTC.

The chain carries TRBV7-6 and TRBJ2-4; tentative D call: TRBD2 (5 bases). The CDR3 loop spans 16 amino acids. With 2 bases removed from V and 0 bases from J, the gap between germline ends came to 11 bases. Germline loops: CDR1 SGHVS, CDR2 FNYEAQ. The CDR3 nucleotides are TGTGCCAGCAGCTTACTTCCGGGATCAGCCAAAAACATTCAGTACTTC. Translating gives CASSLLPGSAKNIQYF.

The genes are TRBV28 and TRBJ1-5; D remains ambiguous. The germline CDR1 and CDR2 sequences are MDHEN and SYDVKM. The V gene lost 6 bases and the J gene lost 7 bases, with 10 bases spanning the gap. This CDR3 has 12 amino acids. The CDR3 sequence: CASRAYGQPQHF. The CDR3 region has the DNA TGTGCCAGCAGAGCCTACGGGCAGCCCCAGCATTTT. The whole variable domain, remainder taken from reference TRBV28 and TRBJ1-5, is DVKVTQSSRYLVKRTGEKVFLECVQDMDHENMFWYRQDPGLGLRLIYFSYDVKMKEKGDIPEGYSVSREKKERFSLILESASTNQTSMYLCASRAYGQPQHFGDGTRLSIL.

The chain employs TRBV5-1 and TRBJ2-5, with 9 bases that match TRBD2. CDR3 size: 17 residues. Trimming removed 2 bases from V and 5 bases from J; junction bases left unmatched: 13. Looked up from germline, CDR1 is SGHRS and CDR2 is YFSETQ. CDR3 in amino acids: CASSFGASGVPGETQYF. CDR3 nucleotide sequence: TGCGCCAGCAGCTTTGGGGCTAGCGGGGTCCCGGGGGAGACCCAGTACTTC.

This chain uses TRBV6-5 with TRBJ1-2; D uncertain. The CDR3 loop spans 12 amino acids. Between the trimmed V and J ends, which lost 7 bases and 6 bases, there was a span of 12 bases. CDR1 and CDR2 from the germline V gene are MNHEY and SVGAGI. The CDR3 sequence is CASTATRDGYTF. The CDR3 coding sequence is TGTGCCAGCACGGCCACCCGGGATGGCTACACCTTC.